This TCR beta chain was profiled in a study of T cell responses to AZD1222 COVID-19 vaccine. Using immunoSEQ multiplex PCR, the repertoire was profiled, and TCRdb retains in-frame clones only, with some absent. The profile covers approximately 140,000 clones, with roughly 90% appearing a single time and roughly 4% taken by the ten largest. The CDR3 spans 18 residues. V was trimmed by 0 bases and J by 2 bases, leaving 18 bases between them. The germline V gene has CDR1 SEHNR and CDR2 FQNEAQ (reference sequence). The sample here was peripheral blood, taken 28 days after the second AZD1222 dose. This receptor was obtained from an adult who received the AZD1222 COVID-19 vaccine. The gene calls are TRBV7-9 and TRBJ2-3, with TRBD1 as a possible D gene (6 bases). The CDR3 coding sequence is TGTGCCAGCAGCTTAGCGCCCACGGACAGCCAGCTCACAGATACGCAGTATTTT. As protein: CASSLAPTDSQLTDTQYF.